Each of the 16 T cell receptor beta chains below was sequenced from the same sample in a study of blood T cell repertoires in COVID-19. The data were produced by immunoSEQ multiplex PCR, yet TCRdb's version contains in-frame clones alone and is incomplete. The data contain around 160,000 clones, around 87% of them seen just once; the ten biggest clones take up 3.5% to 4.5%. The sequenced sample was PBMCs or T cells enriched from blood (not recorded which). These receptors were collected from a middle-aged woman who had been exposed to COVID-19.

This chain joins TRBV7-9 and TRBJ2-5; 7 bases map to TRBD1. CDR1 SEHNR and CDR2 FQNEAQ come from the germline V gene (reference sequence). V gave up 5 bases and J gave up 5 bases; unmatched junction bases: 8. The CDR3 totals 14 residues. This CDR3 is CASSPQGFRETQYF. The CDR3 DNA reads as TGTGCCAGCAGCCCACAGGGGTTCAGGGAGACCCAGTACTTC.

This sequence joins TRBV7-9 and TRBJ2-3; 11 positions agree with TRBD2. V shed 5 bases and J 6 bases; nucleotides not matched to a gene: 10. The CDR3 is 16 residues long. Germline V gene sequence: CDR1 SEHNR, CDR2 FQNEAQ (reference sequence). The CDR3 nucleotides are TGTGCCAGCAGCCCACCTAGCGGGGGGCTGGAGGATACGCAGTATTTT. This codes for CASSPPSGGLEDTQYF.

V and J are TRBV19 and TRBJ1-3; 9 bases match TRBD1. Germline CDR1 reads LNHDA; CDR2 reads SQIVND (reference sequence). The CDR3 extends over 18 amino acids. J gave up 0 bases and V 5 bases, and 11 bases lay outside the gene matches. CDR3: CASSPGTGKFTSGNTIYF. The CDR3 bases are TGTGCCAGTAGTCCCGGGACAGGGAAATTCACCTCTGGAAACACCATATATTTT.

The chain combines TRBV5-4 with TRBJ2-2; weak D call: TRBD1 (6 bases). Germline V lookup: CDR1 SGHNT, CDR2 YYREEE (reference sequence). This CDR3 region has 14 residues. Trimming removed 0 bases from V and 5 bases from J, with 8 bases in between. The DNA of the CDR3 is TGTGCCAGCAGCTTGGACAGGGAGACCGGGGAGCTGTTTTTT. This gives the protein CASSLDRETGELFF.

The rearrangement uses TRBV29-1 and TRBJ1-5; a weak D match, TRBD1 (5 bases). With 0 bases removed from V and 4 bases from J, the gap between germline ends came to 13 bases. The CDR3 has 15 amino acids. Germline CDR1 reads SQVTM; CDR2 reads ANQGSEA. The DNA of the CDR3 is TGCAGCGTTGAAGATGGGGGAGGGATGAATCAGCCCCAGCATTTT. Translation gives CSVEDGGGMNQPQHF.

The chain joins TRBV5-1 to TRBJ1-3; a possible D gene is TRBD1 (6 bases). V was trimmed by 2 bases and J by 1 base, leaving 10 bases between them. CDR3 length equals 15 residues. The V gene's germline CDR1 is SGHRS and CDR2 YFSETQ. The DNA of the CDR3 is TGCGCCAGCAGCTTCTCAGGACAGTCTGGAAACACCATATATTTT. This codes for CASSFSGQSGNTIYF.

The V and J genes are TRBV7-8 and TRBJ1-5; 7 bases are a match to TRBD1. The CDR3 runs to 17 residues. Germline lookup yields CDR1 SGHVS and CDR2 FQNEAQ. The J segment lost 5 bases and the V segment lost 1 base, leaving 11 bases of the junction unmatched. The CDR3 nucleotides read TGTGCCAGCAGCTTAGGACAGGGCAGGGGTGGACATCAGCCCCAGCATTTT. It is translated as CASSLGQGRGGHQPQHF.

V usage is TRBV5-8 and J usage is TRBJ2-1; D is undetermined. Trimming pared 5 bases from V and 1 base from J, leaving 13 bases between. The germline gives CDR1 SGHTS, CDR2 YDEGEE. The CDR3 length is 15 residues. The CDR3 DNA follows: TGTGCCAGCAGTTCTGTTTCAGTATCCTACAATGAGCAGTTCTTC. Amino acid sequence: CASSSVSVSYNEQFF.

V is TRBV11-2 and J is TRBJ1-5; a weak D match, TRBD1 (5 bases). Trimming pared 4 bases from V and 4 bases from J, leaving 8 bases between. From germline, CDR1 is SGHAT and CDR2 FQNNGV. The CDR3 loop spans 13 amino acids. The chain's CDR3 is CASSSQENQPQHF. CDR3 nucleotide sequence: TGTGCCAGCAGCTCACAGGAAAATCAGCCCCAGCATTTT. Using reference TRBV11-2 and TRBJ1-5 for the parts outside the CDR3, the full variable domain is EAGVAQSPRYKIIEKRQSVAFWCNPISGHATLYWYQQILGQGPKLLIQFQNNGVVDDSQLPKDRFSAERLKGVDSTLKIQPAKLEDSAVYLCASSSQENQPQHFGDGTRLSIL.

This clone was counted once. The chain couples TRBV9 to TRBJ1-3; no clear D. The V gene lost 4 bases and the J gene lost 3 bases, with 11 bases spanning the gap. Germline V gene sequence: CDR1 SGDLS, CDR2 YYNGEE. The length of the CDR3 is 14 residues. CDR3 in DNA: TGTGCCAGCAGCCCCCTGAGGGATGGAAACACCATATATTTT. Protein: CASSPLRDGNTIYF.

The chain carries TRBV28 and TRBJ2-7; 8 bases line up with TRBD2. Germline V gene data show CDR1 as MDHEN and CDR2 as SYDVKM. This CDR3 region has 15 residues. The trim removed 8 bases at V and 0 bases at J, leaving 9 bases unmatched. The CDR3 spells CASSRGGAASYEQYF. The CDR3 nucleotides read TGTGCCAGCTCCCGGGGGGGAGCGGCCTCCTACGAGCAGTACTTC.

This chain connects TRBV28 to TRBJ1-2; 8 bases are a match to TRBD1. There are 13 residues in the CDR3. CDR1 and CDR2 from the germline V gene are MDHEN and SYDVKM. Germline trimming cut 6 bases from V and 4 bases from J; bases unmatched to any gene: 4. CDR3 residues: CASRSGTGYGYTF. The CDR3 coding sequence is TGTGCCAGCAGGTCCGGGACAGGCTATGGCTACACCTTC.

The chain couples TRBV15 to TRBJ2-5; the D gene is possibly TRBD1 (6 bases). Germline CDR1 reads LNHNV; CDR2 reads YYDKDF (reference sequence). V lost 1 base and J lost 5, with 17 bases in between. This CDR3 comprises 16 residues. CDR3 sequence reads: CATSRASTGSAETQYF. In nucleotides, the CDR3 is TGTGCCACCAGCAGAGCTAGTACAGGGTCTGCGGAGACCCAGTACTTC.

The genes are TRBV28 and TRBJ1-1; 8 bases match TRBD1. The CDR3 loop spans 14 amino acids. V lost 8 bases to trimming and J lost 4 bases; unmatched junction nucleotides: 9. Germline CDR1 is MDHEN and CDR2 is SYDVKM. The CDR3 here is CASGGQAGATEAFF. CDR3 coding DNA: TGTGCCAGCGGGGGACAGGCGGGGGCCACTGAAGCTTTCTTT.

The J gene is TRBJ1-1, the V gene TRBV6-1; possible D gene TRBD1, 5 bases. Germline V CDR1 and CDR2: MNHNS, SASEGT. This CDR3 comprises 15 residues. V was cut by 3 bases and J by 0 bases, with 11 bases left in between. The CDR3 bases are TGTGCCAGCAGTGACCCCGGGGGGATGAACACTGAAGCTTTCTTT. Translating it yields CASSDPGGMNTEAFF.

This rearrangement joins TRBV18 to TRBJ1-2; D call uncertain. This CDR3 spans 14 amino acids. Germline-derived CDR1 and CDR2 are KGHSH and LQKENI. Trimming removed 2 bases at V and 4 bases at J, with 11 bases between. The chain's CDR3 is CASSPSEGSYGYTF. CDR3 nucleotide sequence: TGTGCCAGCTCACCAAGCGAAGGTTCCTATGGCTACACCTTC.